One and the same sample provided the 19 T cell receptor beta chains below, sequenced in a study of T-cell reconstitution after alpha-beta-depleted transplantation in children. Library preparation (for TCRbeta) was performed with unique molecular identifiers. TCRdb reprocessed the PCR reads with MiXCR, giving one entry per CDR3 protein. The data hold about 300,000 distinct CDR3 sequences, with about a tenth observed a single time. This specimen was PBMCs, taken before TCRalphabeta/CD19-depleted stem cell transplant. Source of these receptors: a boy under two years old with acute myeloid leukemia, due to receive a stem cell transplant.

The chain carries TRBV7-8 and TRBJ2-7, with 8 bases fitting TRBD2. The V gene end was trimmed by 1 base and the J gene end by 5 bases; junction bases not matched to a gene: 10. The CDR3 runs to 16 residues. Germline assignment: CDR1 SGHVS and CDR2 FQNEAQ. The CDR3 region is CASSLGVAGFLDEQYF. The DNA for the CDR3 is TGTGCCAGCAGCTTAGGGGTAGCGGGGTTCTTGGACGAGCAGTACTTC. Together with reference TRBV7-8 and TRBJ2-7, the CDR3 gives the full variable domain: GAGVSQSPRYKVAKRGQDVALRCDPISGHVSLFWYQQALGQGPEFLTYFQNEAQLDKSGLPSDRFFAERPEGSVSTLKIQRTQQEDSAVYLCASSLGVAGFLDEQYFGPGTRLTVT.

This clonotype was recorded at least ten times. This chain joins TRBV3-1 and TRBJ2-3; 10 nucleotides agree with TRBD2. The germline V gene encodes CDR1 LGHDT and CDR2 YNNKEL (reference sequence). This CDR3 has 14 amino acids. The trim removed 4 bases at V and 3 bases at J, leaving 1 base unmatched. CDR3 bases: TGTGCCAGCAGCCTACTAGCGGGAACAGATACGCAGTATTTT. As protein: CASSLLAGTDTQYF.

This clonotype was picked up many times. The chain is built from TRBV5-1 and TRBJ1-1; D unclear. Trimming pared 4 bases from V and 2 bases from J, leaving 12 bases between. CDR1 is SGHRS and CDR2 is YFSETQ in the germline V gene. CDR3 length: 14 residues. CDR3 protein: CASSGSTLNTEAFF. CDR3 nucleotides: TGCGCCAGCAGCGGGAGTACGCTCAACACTGAAGCTTTCTTT. The whole variable domain, filled in from reference TRBV5-1 and TRBJ1-1, reads KAGVTQTPRYLIKTRGQQVTLSCSPISGHRSVSWYQQTPGQGLQFLFEYFSETQRNKGNFPGRFSGRQFSNSRSEMNVSTLELGDSALYLCASSGSTLNTEAFFGQGTRLTVV.

This clonotype showed up just a few times. The gene calls are TRBV10-3 and TRBJ2-1; the match to TRBD2 covers 8 bases. The junction had 12 bases not matched to a gene; V was cut back by 2 bases and J by 6 bases. Germline V gene data show CDR1 as ENHRY and CDR2 as SYGVKD. CDR3 length equals 17 residues. This chain's CDR3 is CAISEGTSGSFGNEQFF. The CDR3 DNA sequence: TGTGCCATCAGTGAGGGGACTAGTGGGAGTTTTGGCAATGAGCAGTTCTTC.

This clonotype was observed many times. The rearrangement uses TRBV24-1 and TRBJ2-4; tentatively, D is TRBD2 (6 bases). Between the trimmed V and J ends, which lost 1 base and 6 bases, there was a span of 12 bases. The CDR3 is 15 residues long. Germline-derived CDR1 and CDR2 are KGHDR and SFDVKD. CDR3 sequence (DNA): TGTGCCACCAGTGATTTCCAGGGAGCGGGAAACATTCAGTACTTC. This translates into CATSDFQGAGNIQYF.

This clonotype showed up many times. The gene calls are TRBV19 and TRBJ1-2; D call uncertain. The CDR3 loop spans 16 amino acids. V shed 5 bases and J shed 1 base, with 17 bases lying between them. Per the germline V gene, CDR1 is LNHDA and CDR2 is SQIVND (reference sequence). The CDR3 nucleotides are TGTGCCAGTAGTGTCCGATATCGTTCACGTAACTATGGCTACACCTTC. This encodes CASSVRYRSRNYGYTF.

At least ten counts were recorded for this clonotype. V usage is TRBV5-1 and J usage is TRBJ2-1, with D tentatively TRBD2 (7 bases). This CDR3 spans 16 amino acids. Germline loops: CDR1 SGHRS, CDR2 YFSETQ. With 0 bases removed from V and 7 bases from J, the gap between germline ends came to 17 bases. The CDR3 spells CASSLDVGEGGNEQFF. The CDR3 nucleotides are TGCGCCAGCAGCTTGGATGTGGGAGAGGGGGGGAATGAGCAGTTCTTC.

This clonotype was observed a handful of times. V is TRBV20-1 and J is TRBJ2-1; 7 bases fit TRBD1. The CDR3 runs to 16 residues. Trimming cost V 3 bases and J 0 bases; bases outside gene matches: 8. Germline lookup yields CDR1 DFQATT and CDR2 SNEGSKA (reference sequence). CDR3 in amino acids: CSARKQGSSSYNEQFF. The CDR3 DNA reads TGCAGTGCTAGGAAACAGGGGTCTTCCTCCTACAATGAGCAGTTCTTC.

This clonotype was detected many times. The J gene is TRBJ2-4, the V gene TRBV28; D tentatively fits TRBD1 or TRBD2 (6 bases each). Germline V lookup: CDR1 MDHEN, CDR2 SYDVKM. The CDR3 extends over 14 amino acids. The V and J ends lost 1 base and 8 bases respectively, with 12 bases between them. CDR3 in DNA: TGTGCCAGCAGTTTATTGGGGGGCATAGACATTCAGTACTTC. Translated: CASSLLGGIDIQYF.

This clonotype was counted ten times or more. The V call is TRBV28, the J call TRBJ2-1; the match to TRBD2 covers 7 bases. Losses at the gene ends were 7 bases for V and 0 bases for J; bases not matched to a gene: 3. Germline CDR1 is MDHEN and CDR2 is SYDVKM. The CDR3 extends over 14 amino acids. CDR3 sequence reads: CASILAGSYNEQFF. The CDR3, as DNA: TGTGCCAGCATATTAGCGGGCTCCTACAATGAGCAGTTCTTC.

This chain uses TRBV12-5 with TRBJ2-1, with 9 bases identical to TRBD2. J gave up 6 bases and V 0 bases, and 6 bases lay outside the gene matches. The CDR3 length is 16 residues. Per germline, CDR1 LGHNT and CDR2 FRNRAP. Written as DNA, the CDR3 is TGTGCTAGTGGTTTGGTGGGAGCGGGAGGACCCAATGAGCAGTTCTTC. Encoded protein: CASGLVGAGGPNEQFF.

This clonotype has just one count. A much larger clone is a single base away; this may be a read error. This chain connects TRBV5-1 to TRBJ2-7; 7 nucleotides line up with TRBD1. Germline V gene lookup returns CDR1 SGHRS and CDR2 YFSETQ. V gave up 5 bases and J gave up 3 bases; unmatched junction bases: 11. This CDR3 is 15 amino acids long. The CDR3 nucleotides read TGCGCCAGCAGATTGTTCTTGACAGGGTTCTACGAGCAGTACTTC. This encodes CASRLFLTGFYEQYF.

This clonotype has ten or more counts. The chain is built from TRBV20-1 and TRBJ2-7, with D perhaps matching TRBD1 (5 bases). Germline CDR1 is DFQATT and CDR2 is SNEGSKA (reference sequence). The V end was cut by 6 bases, the J end by 3 bases, with 18 bases between. The CDR3 covers 14 residues. CDR3 DNA sequence: TGCAGTGCAAGGACGACAGTGGGCGGCTACGAGCAGTACTTC. Translation: CSARTTVGGYEQYF.

This chain connects TRBV4-3 to TRBJ2-7; 11 nucleotides agree with TRBD2. The germline V gene has CDR1 LGHNA and CDR2 YSLEER. This CDR3 region has 17 residues. V was pared by 0 bases and J by 7 bases, with 11 bases of the junction left unmatched. The CDR3 loop reads CASSQETSGRSEREQYF. CDR3 DNA: TGCGCCAGCAGCCAAGAAACTAGCGGGAGAAGTGAGAGGGAGCAGTACTTC.

CDR3 sequence reads: CASSQDADRLNQPQHF. The DNA of the CDR3 is TGTGCCAGCAGCCAAGATGCGGACAGGCTCAATCAGCCCCAGCATTTT. V is TRBV3-1 and J is TRBJ1-5; 7 nucleotides match TRBD1. CDR1 and CDR2 (germline): LGHDT, YNNKEL (reference sequence). The CDR3 totals 16 residues. Trimming removed 0 bases from V and 3 bases from J; junction bases left unmatched: 5.

This clonotype was detected many times. The CDR3 region is CASSNGRNTEAFF. The DNA for the CDR3 is TGTGCCAGCAGCAACGGTCGAAACACTGAAGCTTTCTTT. This chain joins TRBV7-2 and TRBJ1-1; D is uncertain. Germline loops: CDR1 SGHTA, CDR2 FQGNSA. This CDR3 has 13 amino acids. Trimming stripped 5 bases from V and 2 bases from J, with 9 bases between.

This clonotype was counted ten times or more. This chain connects TRBV18 to TRBJ1-1; D might be TRBD1 (5 bases). The CDR3 extends over 15 amino acids. Between the trimmed V and J ends, which lost 0 bases and 1 base, there was a span of 9 bases. The V gene's germline CDR1 is KGHSH and CDR2 LQKENI. In nucleotides, the CDR3 is TGTGCCAGCTCACCACCTGCCAGGGCGAACACTGAAGCTTTCTTT. Protein product: CASSPPARANTEAFF.

This clonotype was observed many times. The chain carries TRBV20-1 and TRBJ2-1; 11 nucleotides agree with TRBD2. CDR1 and CDR2 from the germline V gene are DFQATT and SNEGSKA (reference sequence). Trimming took 2 bases from V and 7 from J; bases not matched to a gene: 4. The length of the CDR3 is 14 residues. The CDR3 region is CSARTSGGWNEQFF. The CDR3 DNA follows: TGCAGTGCTAGAACTAGCGGGGGTTGGAATGAGCAGTTCTTC.

The table lists this clonotype with many counts. CDR3 residues: CASSRPNQETQYF. CDR3 nucleotide sequence: TGCGCCAGCAGCCGCCCGAACCAAGAGACCCAGTACTTC. This chain connects TRBV4-3 to TRBJ2-5, with D unclear. V lost 4 bases and J 0 bases, leaving 6 bases between the germline ends. In germline, CDR1 is LGHNA, CDR2 YSLEER. CDR3 length equals 13 residues.